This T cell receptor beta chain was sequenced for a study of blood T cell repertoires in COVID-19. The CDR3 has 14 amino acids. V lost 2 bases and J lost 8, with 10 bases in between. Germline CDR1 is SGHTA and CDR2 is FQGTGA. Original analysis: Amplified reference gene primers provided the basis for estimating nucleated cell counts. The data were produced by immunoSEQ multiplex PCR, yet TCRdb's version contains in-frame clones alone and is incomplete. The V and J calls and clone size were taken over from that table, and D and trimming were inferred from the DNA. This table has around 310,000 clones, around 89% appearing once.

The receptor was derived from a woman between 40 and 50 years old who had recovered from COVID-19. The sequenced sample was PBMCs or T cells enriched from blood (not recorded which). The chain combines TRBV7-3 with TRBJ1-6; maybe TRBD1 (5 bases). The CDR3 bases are TGTGCCAGCAGCTTACTAGGGGCGGATTCACCCCTCCACTTT. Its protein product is CASSLLGADSPLHF.